These 10 T cell receptor beta chains were all obtained from the same sample, sequenced in a study of blood T cell repertoires in COVID-19 (dated by TCRdb to between 2020 and 2021). Library construction relied on the immunoSEQ multiplex PCR assay. TCRdb retrieved this table from immuneACCESS and kept in-frame rearrangements only. Not all clones are present; in checked studies, unresolved V genes account for under half, and no reason is known for the remainder. The sample has about 62,000 clones on record, roughly 86% of them singletons. Jointly, the top ten make up about 0.93% of the sample. The specimen was peripheral blood. The receptors here all came from a man aged 65 to 79 with acute or convalescent COVID-19.

V and J are TRBV2 and TRBJ2-1; TRBD2 matches 14 bases. The J segment lost 9 bases and the V segment lost 3 bases, leaving 4 bases of the junction unmatched. Germline V lookup: CDR1 SNHLY, CDR2 FYNNEI. The length of the CDR3 is 15 residues. CDR3 DNA sequence: TGTGCCAGCAGTGAGACTAGCGGGGGGGTCATTGAGCAGTTCTTC. Amino acid sequence: CASSETSGGVIEQFF.

This rearrangement joins TRBV7-2 to TRBJ1-1; a weak D match, TRBD1 (6 bases). Germline V gene sequence: CDR1 SGHTA, CDR2 FQGNSA. Trimming cost V 1 base and J 5 bases, with 8 bases left between them. This CDR3 region has 13 residues. The CDR3 here is CASSLDRVTEAFF. For the CDR3, the DNA is TGTGCCAGCAGCTTAGACAGGGTTACTGAAGCTTTCTTT.

The rearrangement links TRBV7-3 to TRBJ2-2, with D unclear. CDR3 size: 15 residues. Germline loops: CDR1 SGHTA, CDR2 FQGTGA. The V and J ends lost 2 bases and 0 bases respectively, with 7 bases between them. The CDR3 is CASSLGAANTGELFF. DNA of the CDR3: TGTGCCAGCAGCTTAGGTGCAGCGAACACCGGGGAGCTGTTTTTT.

The rearrangement joins TRBV4-2 to TRBJ2-3, with TRBD2 matching over 11 bases. This CDR3 has 18 amino acids. Germline lookup yields CDR1 LGHNA and CDR2 YNFKEQ. The V segment lost 0 bases and the J segment 0 bases; nucleotides outside the gene matches: 5. The CDR3 DNA reads as TGTGCCAGCAGCCAAGATCCTAGCGGGAGGCCCAGCACAGATACGCAGTATTTT. It yields the protein CASSQDPSGRPSTDTQYF.

The chain links TRBV28 to TRBJ2-3; D is unclear. The CDR3 is made up of 14 amino acids. Trimming removed 7 bases from V and 4 bases from J, with 15 bases in between. Germline CDR1 is MDHEN and CDR2 is SYDVKM. CDR3 bases: TGTGCCAGCACCACCGACTTGAGGTCAGATACGCAGTATTTT. Residues: CASTTDLRSDTQYF.

V is TRBV19 and J is TRBJ2-1, with D perhaps matching TRBD2 (6 bases). V was shortened by 2 bases and J by 8 bases, with 19 bases between the two germline ends. CDR1 LNHDA and CDR2 SQIVND come from the germline V gene (reference sequence). This CDR3 is built from 16 residues. Here the CDR3 DNA reads TGTGCCAGTAGTATAAAGAAACTAGCCCTCCTCGATGAGCAGTTCTTC. Translated: CASSIKKLALLDEQFF. Complete variable domain (other parts from reference TRBV19 and TRBJ2-1): DGGITQSPKYLFRKEGQNVTLSCEQNLNHDAMYWYRQDPGQGLRLIYYSQIVNDFQKGDIAEGYSVSREKKESFPLTVTSAQKNPTAFYLCASSIKKLALLDEQFFGPGTRLTVL.

The CDR3 DNA follows: TGTGCCAGTAGTATAGTCCGACAGCTTATCACCGGGGAGCTGTTTTTT. This encodes CASSIVRQLITGELFF. The chain joins TRBV19 to TRBJ2-2, with D perhaps TRBD1 (5 bases). Germline assignment: CDR1 LNHDA and CDR2 SQIVND (reference sequence). This CDR3 contains 16 residues. Trimming removed 1 base from V and 4 bases from J, with 13 bases in between.

This clone was found once. The J gene is TRBJ1-1, the V gene TRBV24-1; unclear D gene. CDR3 length equals 13 residues. The germline CDR1 and CDR2 sequences are KGHDR and SFDVKD. Between the trimmed V and J ends, which lost 2 bases and 3 bases, there was a span of 6 bases. DNA for the CDR3: TGTGCCACCAGTGATTCTACGTACACTGAAGCTTTCTTT. Translated, it gives CATSDSTYTEAFF.

This clone occurred once. This sequence joins TRBV5-1 and TRBJ2-7; D remains unclear. Germline values: CDR1 SGHRS, CDR2 YFSETQ. The germline V and J ends were trimmed by 1 base and 0 bases, with 8 bases remaining between them. The CDR3 has 14 amino acids. The CDR3 DNA reads TGCGCCAGCAGCTTGTCTACGAGCTCCTACGAGCAGTACTTC. This codes for CASSLSTSSYEQYF.

The CDR3 DNA sequence: TGTGCCAGCAGCTTTCAGGCACAGGGAGTGGGCGAAAAACTGTTTTTT. It translates to CASSFQAQGVGEKLFF. The chain couples TRBV5-4 to TRBJ1-4; possible D gene TRBD1, 6 bases. In germline, CDR1 is SGHNT, CDR2 YYREEE (reference sequence). Trimming stripped 2 bases from V and 8 bases from J, with 19 bases between. The CDR3 has 16 amino acids.